The clone carrying this T cell receptor (beta chain) appeared many times. This entry comes from a study of T-cell reconstitution after alpha-beta-depleted transplantation in children. Unique molecular identifiers were used in preparing the TCRbeta library. TCRdb redid the calling of the PCR reads with MiXCR, one entry per CDR3 protein. The sample shows about 200,000 distinct CDR3 sequences, about 6% of them seen only once. The clonotype originates from a girl younger than two with combined immunodeficiency, due to receive a stem cell transplant. The source material was PBMCs, sampled before TCRalphabeta/CD19-depleted stem cell transplant.

CDR3 DNA sequence: TGCAGTGCTAGATCGCTGACAGAGACCCAGTACTTC. Protein: CSARSLTETQYF. The rearrangement joins TRBV20-1 to TRBJ2-5; D unresolved. Per germline, CDR1 DFQATT and CDR2 SNEGSKA (reference sequence). The CDR3 is 12 amino acids. The V and J ends lost 2 bases and 4 bases respectively, with 8 bases between them.